This entry lists 21 T cell receptor beta chains sequenced from one sample in a study of monozygotic twins with inflammatory bowel disease. TCRdb reprocessed the 5' RACE reads and reports one entry per CDR3 protein, with no DNA. The sample includes 300,000 to 400,000 distinct CDR3 sequences. Sequenced input: blood. Receptors were obtained from a human donor with ulcerative colitis or Crohn's disease, or a healthy co-twin of an affected twin (not recorded which).

The V gene is TRBV6-4, the J gene TRBJ2-1; TCRdb selects TRBD1, and the lack of DNA leaves this call unchecked. From germline, CDR1 is MRHNA and CDR2 SNTAGT. This CDR3 region has 16 residues. The CDR3 loop is CASSEQDSRSYNEQFF.

The gene calls are TRBV6-2 or TRBV6-3 and TRBJ1-2; TCRdb's D call of TRBD1 is untestable without DNA. The CDR3 spans 16 residues. Germline-derived CDR1 and CDR2 are MNHEY and SVGEGT. The CDR3 here is CASSPSTGGIGYGYTF.

The chain couples TRBV12-3 or TRBV12-4 to TRBJ1-2; the TCRdb call, TRBD1, lacks DNA for checking. The CDR3 length is 15 residues. This chain's CDR3 is CASTPRAGADDGYTF.

The V gene is TRBV18, the J gene TRBJ1-3; without DNA, the TCRdb call of TRBD1 cannot be checked. Germline V gene sequence: CDR1 KGHSH, CDR2 LQKENI. The CDR3 is 16 residues long. The CDR3 is CASSPPVGGLGNTIYF.

The CDR3 sequence: CASSHPGASGYTF. This sequence joins TRBV4-3 and TRBJ1-2; TCRdb names TRBD1, which stays unverified in the absence of DNA. The germline V gene has CDR1 LGHNA and CDR2 YSLEER. The CDR3 runs 13 residues.

This chain joins TRBV5-1 and TRBJ2-5; absent DNA, TCRdb's TRBD2 call cannot be checked. Germline loops: CDR1 SGHRS, CDR2 YFSETQ. This CDR3 contains 15 residues. CDR3 loop: CASSLADYTEETQYF.

This sequence joins TRBV12-3 or TRBV12-4 and TRBJ2-3. The CDR3 is made up of 13 amino acids. Here the CDR3 reads CASSFVSTDTQYF.

The chain employs TRBV6-2 or TRBV6-3 and TRBJ1-5; TCRdb selects TRBD1, and the lack of DNA leaves this call unchecked. This CDR3 contains 15 residues. Germline V gene lookup returns CDR1 MNHEY and CDR2 SVGEGT. The CDR3 protein is CASRPDRGNNQPQHF.

This chain connects TRBV18 to TRBJ2-4. The CDR3 runs 16 residues. Per the germline V gene, CDR1 is KGHSH and CDR2 is LQKENI. This CDR3 reads CASSPPGPVAKNIQYF.

The gene calls are TRBV28 and TRBJ2-7; TCRdb indicates TRBD2, and absent DNA this call remains unverified. The CDR3 is 15 residues long. The germline V gene encodes CDR1 MDHEN and CDR2 SYDVKM. CDR3 protein: CASSSQRGSINEQYF. The entire variable domain, with the rest obtained from reference TRBV28 and TRBJ2-7, is as follows: DVKVTQSSRYLVKRTGEKVFLECVQDMDHENMFWYRQDPGLGLRLIYFSYDVKMKEKGDIPEGYSVSREKKERFSLILESASTNQTSMYLCASSSQRGSINEQYFGPGTRLTVT.

CDR3 sequence: CASSTSAGSYEQYF. The J gene is TRBJ2-7, the V gene TRBV5-1. The germline CDR1 and CDR2 sequences are SGHRS and YFSETQ. The CDR3 extends over 14 amino acids.

This chain links TRBV3-1 with TRBJ2-3; there is no DNA to check the TCRdb D call of TRBD1. This CDR3 is 16 amino acids long. In germline, CDR1 is LGHDT, CDR2 YNNKEL (reference sequence). CDR3 loop: CASSQDRGQITDTQYF.

The V call is TRBV2, the J call TRBJ2-5; the D gene TCRdb calls, TRBD2, cannot be checked with no DNA. The CDR3 runs to 15 residues. From germline, CDR1 is SNHLY and CDR2 FYNNEI. CDR3 protein: CASSEEKQGGETQYF.

This sequence joins TRBV5-1 and TRBJ2-7; TCRdb proposes TRBD1, but this gene call is untestable without DNA. Per the germline V gene, CDR1 is SGHRS and CDR2 is YFSETQ. The CDR3 sequence is 14 residues long. This CDR3 is CASSLGDSLYEQYF.

The rearrangement joins TRBV11-2 to TRBJ2-3. The CDR3 totals 12 residues. Per the germline V gene, CDR1 is SGHAT and CDR2 is FQNNGV. The CDR3 sequence is CASSLVRDTQYF.

The chain employs TRBV7-2 and TRBJ1-2; no DNA is available, so the TRBD1 call from TCRdb remains unchecked. Germline loops: CDR1 SGHTA, CDR2 FQGNSA. The CDR3 extends over 16 amino acids. The CDR3 protein is CASSLGAGTGMDGYTF.

The genes are TRBV20-1 and TRBJ2-7. This CDR3 spans 15 amino acids. Per germline, CDR1 DFQATT and CDR2 SNEGSKA (reference sequence). The chain's CDR3 is CSARYLLLFSYEQYF.

V is TRBV5-5 and J is TRBJ2-2. Germline lookup yields CDR1 SGHKS and CDR2 YYEKEE (reference sequence). The CDR3 has 15 amino acids. CDR3 protein: CASSLDGTNTGELFF.

The chain links TRBV18 to TRBJ2-7; TCRdb indicates TRBD1, and absent DNA this call remains unverified. Germline V lookup: CDR1 KGHSH, CDR2 LQKENI. This CDR3 comprises 18 residues. This CDR3 reads CASSPPVPGQGVVYEQYF. Looking up the rest from reference TRBV18 and TRBJ2-7 gives the full variable domain: NAGVMQNPRHLVRRRGQEARLRCSPMKGHSHVYWYRQLPEEGLKFMVYLQKENIIDESGMPKERFSAEFPKEGPSILRIQQVVRGDSAAYFCASSPPVPGQGVVYEQYFGPGTRLTVT.

The V call is TRBV7-9, the J call TRBJ2-4. This CDR3 is 17 amino acids long. Looked up from germline, CDR1 is SEHNR and CDR2 is FQNEAQ (reference sequence). The CDR3 sequence: CASSLGRGNLAKNIQYF.

The chain joins TRBV12-5 to TRBJ2-5; there is no DNA to check the TCRdb D call of TRBD2. From germline, CDR1 is LGHNT and CDR2 FRNRAP. This CDR3 is built from 15 residues. The CDR3 is CASAATSGGFETQYF. Complete variable domain (other parts from reference TRBV12-5 and TRBJ2-5): DARVTQTPRHKVTEMGQEVTMRCQPILGHNTVFWYRQTMMQGLELLAYFRNRAPLDDSGMPKDRFSAEMPDATLATLKIQPSEPRDSAVYFCASAATSGGFETQYFGPGTRLLVL.